The following is a T cell receptor beta chain sequence with its context. The V gene's germline CDR1 is SNHLY and CDR2 FYNNEI. This CDR3 has 15 residues. V lost 6 bases, J lost 5 bases, and 19 bases lay in between. There were TCR beta CDR3 regions amplified from RNA transcripts. With the HTBI primer set, the TCR CDR3 went through a first round of RT-PCR. TCRdb processed the multiplex PCR reads anew with MiXCR; each CDR3 protein has one entry. The table includes more than 20,000 distinct CDR3 sequences, about 49% detected once. The data were taken from a study of T cells in Graves' hyperthyroidism and ophthalmopathy.

Sequences were obtained from blood. This sequence originates from a woman aged 40 to 49 with Graves' hyperthyroidism that later progressed to Graves' ophthalmopathy. The genes are TRBV2 and TRBJ1-2; TRBD1 is a possible D gene (5 bases). The DNA of the CDR3 is TGTGCCAGCAGGGTGGGAGGCCTGGGGGGTTATGGCTACACCTTC. The encoded protein is CASRVGGLGGYGYTF.